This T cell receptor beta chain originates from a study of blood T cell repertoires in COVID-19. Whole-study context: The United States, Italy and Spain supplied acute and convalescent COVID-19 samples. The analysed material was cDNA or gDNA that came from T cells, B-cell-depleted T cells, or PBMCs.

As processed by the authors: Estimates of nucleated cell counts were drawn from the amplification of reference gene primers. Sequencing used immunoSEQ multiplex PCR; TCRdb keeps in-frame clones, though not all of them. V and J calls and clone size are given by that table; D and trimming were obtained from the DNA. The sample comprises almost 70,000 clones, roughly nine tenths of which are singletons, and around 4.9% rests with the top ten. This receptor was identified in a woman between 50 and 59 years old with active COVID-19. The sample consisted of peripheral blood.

The CDR3 protein is CASSGGGGTRMNTEAFF. The CDR3 DNA is TGTGCCAGCAGTGGCGGAGGGGGCACACGGATGAACACTGAAGCTTTCTTT. This chain connects TRBV6-4 to TRBJ1-1; 7 bases map to TRBD1. Germline V gene data show CDR1 as MRHNA and CDR2 as SNTAGT. The V and J ends lost 4 bases and 0 bases, in that order; junction bases with no gene match: 11. The CDR3 extends over 17 amino acids.